The rows below give T cell receptor beta chains drawn from one sample of a study of blood T cell repertoires in COVID-19. TCRdb keeps only in-frame clones here, not all; method: immunoSEQ multiplex PCR. The sample lists 30,000 to 40,000 clones, about four fifths occurring once. Sequenced sample: peripheral blood. Receptor source: a man between 50 and 59 years old with acute or convalescent COVID-19. CDR3s include the opening cysteine and the closing phenylalanine or tryptophan. Part of the rows lack a size; the others show once, few, many or a class for expanded clones.

V,size,CDR3
TRBV6-4,once,CASSDSWQGNEQFF
TRBV5-1,-,CARRDRGMVQETQYF
TRBV19,once,CASRMDRDSGNTIYF
TRBV19,-,CASSIGQGAGDGYTF
TRBV5-1,-,CASSLGGVQETQYF
TRBV7-9,-,CASSLLGQGGYTF
TRBV9,-,CASSVEPSSYNEQFF
TRBV27,-,CASGFLDTQYF
TRBV3-1/TRBV3-2,-,CASSLGGVYEQYF
TRBV9,-,CASSIGQGWGEYEKLFF
TRBV11-1,-,CASSPYRVSGEQYF
TRBV7-9,once,CASSFQGSGNTIYF
TRBV27,-,CASRYRRGGYGYTF
TRBV19,once,CASSIQTGGRYEQYF
TRBV5-4,-,CASSLFFSDTQYF
TRBV29-1,-,CSVEKGPNYGYTF
TRBV9,-,CASSVVVGYPLSYEQYF
TRBV21-1,-,CASSKKGAWRGRHSGANVLTF
TRBV19,-,CASSIGTSGSYEQYF
TRBV11-2,-,CASSSGTSVSEQYF
TRBV7-3,once,CASSLTSRSSEAFF
TRBV7-9,-,CASSAREGQLIGYTF
TRBV5-4,-,CASSGSLAGGSYNEQFF
TRBV4-2,-,CASSQSPSWGELFF
TRBV6-1,few,CASSDPGTNTGELFF
TRBV7-9,-,CASSLYLQGDVNEKLFF
TRBV19,-,CATTPDRGSQPQHF
TRBV9,-,CASSVDSRSFGSPLHF
TRBV5-1,-,CASSPQGNEQYF
TRBV5-4,once,CASSLDRGAEKLFF
TRBV27,-,CASSSNLGLAGGNEQFF
TRBV21-1,-,CASSKVGGSSNSPLHF
TRBV6-5,-,CASSYDRDSGNTIYF
TRBV12-5,-,CASGRQGAPGTNEKLFF
TRBV29-1,-,CSVDGQGYNEQFF
TRBV28,-,CASSPQGRSSYEQYF
TRBV7-8,-,CASSLQATGEQYF
TRBV27,-,CASSPISPGQGAGGYTF
TRBV29-1,-,CSVESLPYGDLFNYGYTF
TRBV11-2,-,CASSLDLSTGYGYTF
TRBV3-1/TRBV3-2,-,CASSLQGTQYF
TRBV19,-,CASSLDGGYGYTF
TRBV7-9,few,CASSLGGDGGRYGYTF
TRBV12-3/TRBV12-4,-,CASSLQVNTEAFF
TRBV4-1,-,CASSQVAGGNTGELFF